The clone carrying this TCR beta chain was counted ten times or more. The target antigen is unknown. Germline CDR1 DFQATT, CDR2 SNEGSKA (reference sequence). This CDR3 spans 13 amino acids. Deletions cut 5 bases from V and 2 bases from J, with 10 bases between. Preparing the TCRbeta library involved the use of unique molecular identifiers. TCRdb analysed the PCR reads with MiXCR anew, one entry per CDR3 protein. Of 600,000 to 800,000 distinct CDR3 sequences listed, around 13% are singletons. The source of the sample is a study of T-cell reconstitution after alpha-beta-depleted transplantation in children. Study outcomes and limitations: Alpha-beta T cells present about two months after transplant were reported to originate from several hundred expanded graft clones.

This TCR was sampled from a girl aged 2 to 10 with congenital amegakaryocytic thrombocytopenia, due to receive a stem cell transplant. V is TRBV20-1 and J is TRBJ2-4, with D hard to call. This sample comprised PBMCs, obtained before TCRalphabeta/CD19-depleted stem cell transplant. The CDR3: CSALPATKNIQYF. CDR3 coding DNA: TGCAGTGCTCTACCGGCGACCAAAAACATTCAGTACTTC.